This record concerns one TCR beta chain sequence. The data were produced by immunoSEQ multiplex PCR, yet TCRdb's version contains in-frame clones alone and is incomplete. The repertoire includes roughly 75,000 clones, approximately 93% of them detected once, and approximately 5.3% sits in the top ten. The data stem from a study of siplizumab effects on memory and regulatory T cells. In germline, CDR1 is SGHAT, CDR2 FQNNGV. V was pared by 1 base and J by 4 bases, with 10 bases between. The CDR3 contains 14 residues. The V call is TRBV11-2, the J call TRBJ2-5; possible D gene TRBD1, 5 bases. The receptor's source is a human donor in good health. Specimen: CD8+ T cells sorted from blood. The CDR3 DNA is TGTGCCAGCAGCTTAGGGTGGGGCACAGAGACCCAGTACTTC. Its translation: CASSLGWGTETQYF. The full variable domain, with the rest looked up from reference TRBV11-2 and TRBJ2-5, is EAGVAQSPRYKIIEKRQSVAFWCNPISGHATLYWYQQILGQGPKLLIQFQNNGVVDDSQLPKDRFSAERLKGVDSTLKIQPAKLEDSAVYLCASSLGWGTETQYFGPGTRLLVL.